This T cell receptor (beta chain) was found in a study of glioma-infiltrating T cells after dendritic cell vaccination. This clone was counted between two and nine times. The V gene end was trimmed by 7 bases and the J gene end by 2 bases; junction bases not matched to a gene: 11. Germline assignment: CDR1 SGHNT and CDR2 YYREEE (reference sequence). CDR3 size: 15 residues. Libraries were prepared by immunoSEQ multiplex PCR; TCRdb keeps only in-frame clonotypes and omits some of them. Of 75,000 to 100,000 clones listed, approximately 81% are singletons. This sequence originates from a human donor with glioblastoma. Sequencing was performed on blood, taken before dendritic cell vaccination. The chain links TRBV5-4 to TRBJ2-7; TRBD2 agrees at 8 bases. The CDR3 protein is CASAVSGGGPYEQYF. In nucleotides, the CDR3 is TGTGCCAGCGCCGTTTCGGGAGGGGGACCCTACGAGCAGTACTTC.